This T cell receptor beta chain was retrieved from a study of cytomegalovirus exposure and HLA in healthy donors (dated by TCRdb to 2016 to 2017). At the level of the whole study: In an earlier analysis of roughly 590 of the donors, approximately 300 Gb of sequence data and just under 120 million unique TCR beta sequences from about 179 million T cells were reported. Approximately 330 gigabases of sequencing data and about 92 million unique TCR sequences made up an early release that covered fewer than 650 HLA-typed donors. Of the approximately 400 genotyped donors, approximately 82% fell in the genetic ancestry cluster associated with self-reported Caucasian donors. The study aimed to test whether cataloging public T cell receptors could reveal signatures of past pathogen exposure. The study profiled the T cell repertoires of more than 500 subjects by immunosequencing and related them to cytomegalovirus serostatus. Besides the first cohort of 666 subjects, a separate validation cohort made up of 120 different subjects was used. High-throughput TCR immunosequencing, statistical association of individual TCRs with disease status, and machine learning were combined to predict cytomegalovirus infection status. A later analysis re-examined previously published TCR beta repertoires from more than 550 donors and added high-resolution HLA genotyping to investigate patterns of TCR occurrence. Rather than drawing on any new phenotypic data, the later analysis identified candidate immune exposures from TCR beta sequences and the way those sequences occurred across donors. An earlier analysis of around 580 of the donors used high-throughput TCR beta sequencing to judge whether each TCR beta V gene segment behaved as functional or pseudogenic. Alongside the repertoire data, information on donor age, sex, ethnicity and CMV serostatus was compiled. In a later genetic analysis, genome-wide SNP genotypes for about three fifths of the roughly 670 donors were used, and that subset was treated as a discovery cohort. All discovery cohort repertoires had been generated using a single sequencing platform. Both class I and class II loci were covered by HLA typing, at four-digit resolution. Typing coverage varied by locus: 629-630 donors for A, B, C, DRB1 and DQB1; approximately 520 for DQA1; more than 600 for DPA1; 450 to 480 for DPB1. Four to six DR-DQ haplotypes were handled as single units for association and clustering, since linkage in the cohort was strong. Among roughly 400 genotyped donors of the cohort, an average of approximately 250,000 unique TCR beta nucleotide sequences were sequenced per donor, roughly 20% of them non-productive.

Beyond this particular receptor, the publication reports: In vitro tests confirmed that a few of the cytomegalovirus-associated TCR beta chains recognize cytomegalovirus antigens. Most TCR sequences were observed very rarely across donors, whereas some public TCRs were present in many individuals. In an earlier analysis of 587 of the donors, most TCR beta V segments appeared in productive rearrangements about 87% or about 30% of the time, broadly matching IMGT annotations. Strong co-occurrence of HLA alleles, especially DR and DQ, made assigning TCR associations to individual alleles difficult. It was suggested by the authors that the approach could potentially be generalized to other disease states and immunological phenotypes. A later analysis reported that several top co-occurrence clusters appeared linked to parvovirus B19, influenza, CMV and Epstein-Barr virus. Immune exposure information for the cohort was limited to CMV serostatus. Correlated functional status among segregating V segments might be attributable to linkage disequilibrium, but an unknown experimental factor could not be ruled out. A later analysis found that HLA-associated TCR beta chains were more clonally expanded and had lower generation probabilities than equally common non-associated chains. Specific HLA alleles were associated with more than 15,000 TCR beta sequences at a false discovery rate of 0.05 in a later analysis. The presence/absence analyses assumed that sequencing depth was roughly uniform across donors, and that assumption may not be true. A further reported finding was that TCR beta sequences accurately predicted the HLA-A and HLA-B alleles for most subjects in the first cohort. A later analysis found that TCR association rates varied across HLA loci, with DRB1 alleles showing the most associated TCRs and HLA-C alleles the fewest. In a later analysis, most CMV-associated TCR beta chains were found to appear HLA-restricted, with HLA associations seemingly driven largely by CMV exposure. An association between a missense DCLRE1C variant and V-gene and J-gene trimming of TCR beta chains was found in a later genetic analysis and replicated in an independent cohort. This cohort had only TCR beta chains sequenced, and the lack of alpha or paired-chain data limited which features could be detected. Because HLA typing was missing for some donors at each locus, association tests included only the typed subset. The classifier was reported to diagnose cytomegalovirus status with high specificity and sensitivity in both the original and validation cohorts. The sequencing pipeline was judged likely to have produced a cluster of highly shared sequence variants as a technical artifact. A total of 150 to 200 TCR beta chains were listed by the study as associated with cytomegalovirus. According to a later genetic analysis, donors in an Asian-associated ancestry cluster had fewer N-insertions in productive TCRs than the approximately 710-donor mean. Because counts were too low, roughly 18 rarely observed V segments, including chromosome 9 orphons, were left out of the earlier analysis of several hundred of the donors. Some IMGT-functional V segments, including TRBV6-2 and TRBV6-3, could not be distinguished by the 87-base-pair reads and were therefore excluded.

Reading the germline V gene gives CDR1 MGHRA and CDR2 YSYEKL. The V end loses 4 bases and the J end loses 4 bases, and a stretch of 16 bases separates them. From the cysteine up to the phenylalanine, the CDR3 has a length of 15 residues. Only CDR3 DNA remains: 45 bases, in frame from the first base. Library preparation was by the immunoSEQ multiplex PCR assay. The multiplex PCR relied on a mix of 60 forward primers for TCR Vbeta segments and 13 reverse primers for TCR Jbeta segments. The CDR3 region of rearranged TCR beta genes was amplified from genomic DNA by a multiplex PCR assay. On the Illumina HiSeq System, the amplified TCR beta libraries were sequenced as 87-base-pair reads. In the source study's methods: In a later analysis, approximately 74 million unique TCR beta chains were counted across the approximately 670 repertoires, and around 10 million of these chains were shared by at least two donors. Raw reads were error-corrected and collapsed into unique sequences by a nearest-neighbor algorithm in which closely related sequences were merged to remove PCR and sequencing errors. CDR3 sequences were aligned to IMGT reference sequences to assign V, D and J gene segments. For a sequence to be retained, a match of at least six nucleotides to both a V gene segment and a J gene segment was required. Rearrangements were classified as productive when the CDR3 lacked stop codons and remained in frame with V and J, and all other rearrangements were classified as non-productive. Following IMGT convention, CDR3 was defined as the stretch from the second conserved V-encoded cysteine to the conserved J-encoded phenylalanine. The earlier analysis of about 530 of the donors excluded any sequence lacking an unambiguous match to a single V gene segment. In an earlier analysis of 500 to 750 of the donors, V segments were called functional above 56.7% productive rearrangements and were called segregating when the between-donor standard deviation exceeded 5%. A statistical classification framework was developed to diagnose cytomegalovirus status using the catalog of TCR beta chain sequences. In a later analysis, V and J genes were assigned by comparing TCR nucleotide sequences against IMGT/GENE-DB human TR gene sequences. A later analysis assigned CDR3 sequences and most-parsimonious VDJ recombination scenarios with the TCRdist pipeline. In a later analysis, every TCR beta chain was defined by the combination of its CDR3 amino acid sequence and its V-gene family, and reads without a unique V-gene family were dropped. To address suspected cross-contamination and a sequencing artifact, a later analysis removed 592 highly shared, low-generation-probability nucleotide sequences. For each public chain, a later analysis derived a clonal expansion index from normalized ranks of inferred template counts within each repertoire. Generation probabilities in a later analysis came from a VDJ recombination model fitted to out-of-frame rearrangements, and those results were checked against IGoR. In a later analysis, TCR-TCR, TCR-HLA and TCR-CMV co-occurrence was scored with hypergeometric tests, and a repertoire-size bias correction was applied to TCR pairs. False discovery rates were estimated in a later analysis by permuting HLA or CMV assignments 20 times. In a later analysis, co-occurring TCRs were grouped using DBSCAN, and TCRdist sequence similarity was added for clustering within HLA-allele-positive subsets. Repertoires with fewer than 30,000 or more than 120,000 public chains were left out of co-occurrence clustering, as were five repertoires with anomalous nucleotide sharing. TCRdb holds this immuneACCESS table with in-frame rearrangements only. Some clones are missing; in checked studies, unresolved V genes explain under half, and the rest has no known cause. The D gene and trimming were derived from the DNA, and the V and J assignments and clone size from that table. The sample table contains 150,000 to 200,000 clones; only one count was recorded for about three quarters of them. The top ten clonotypes cover 5.5% to 7.5% of the sample.

A word on this clone: Its antigen target is currently unknown. No per-base quality is available; no much larger clone lies one base away.

In total, 666 healthy bone marrow donors made up the cohort. At the time of sampling, every cohort member was nominally healthy, though immune exposures that went unrecorded were likely present. The donor was CMV seropositive and belonged to the group of 250 to 300 seropositive cohort members. Every donor gave a peripheral blood sample, and the peripheral blood mononuclear cells from that sample were used for TCR beta sequencing. The Qiagen DNeasy Blood Extraction Kit was used to extract genomic DNA from the blood cell samples. The sample taken for sequencing was PBMCs. The source is a woman in her thirties or forties in good health and CMV-seropositive. The rearrangement combines TRBV4-1 with TRBJ1-2; the D gene is perhaps TRBD1, from 6 matching bases. The CDR3 loop reads CASSLTGTMIYGYTF. DNA sequence: TGCGCCAGCAGCCTTACCGGGACAATGATCTATGGCTACACCTTC.